This TCR beta chain derives from a study of T cell changes during pregnancy in multiple sclerosis. Generated by immunoSEQ multiplex PCR, the TCRdb table keeps only in-frame clones and is missing some. The sample yields 20,000 to 30,000 clones, under 95% seen once. Germline assignment: CDR1 SGHKS and CDR2 YYEKEE (reference sequence). Trimming took off 3 bases at V and 6 bases at J, with 17 bases between the two ends. The CDR3 loop spans 15 amino acids. The chain is built from TRBV5-5 and TRBJ2-3; possibly TRBD2 for D (6 bases). The receptor comes from a female donor in good health, enrolled as a control in a pregnancy study. The source was CD8+ T cells from peripheral blood mononuclear cells, collected in the third trimester of pregnancy. This chain's CDR3 is CASSSRGLFTDTQYF. The CDR3 nucleotides read TGTGCCAGCAGCTCCCGGGGACTCTTCACCGATACGCAGTATTTT.